The 11 T cell receptor beta chains given below trace back to one sample, sequenced in a study of blood T cell repertoires in COVID-19. Here immunoSEQ multiplex PCR was the method, and the copy in TCRdb shows in-frame clones only, minus some. The table lists some 98,000 clones, 82% of them singletons. The material sequenced was peripheral blood. The receptor source for this set is a man between 70 and 80 years old with active or convalescent COVID-19.

This sequence joins TRBV27 and TRBJ1-4; 9 nucleotides line up with TRBD1. The germline CDR1 and CDR2 sequences are MNHEY and SMNVEV (reference sequence). The CDR3 extends over 17 amino acids. V lost 0 bases, J lost 6 bases, and 8 bases stayed unmatched. In nucleotides, the CDR3 is TGTGCCAGCAGTTTATCGCCCACAGGGGGCGGGGATGAAAAACTGTTTTTT. This gives the protein CASSLSPTGGGDEKLFF. The full variable domain, with the rest looked up from reference TRBV27 and TRBJ1-4, is EAQVTQNPRYLITVTGKKLTVTCSQNMNHEYMSWYRQDPGLGLRQIYYSMNVEVTDKGDVPEGYKVSRKEKRNFPLILESPSPNQTSLYFCASSLSPTGGGDEKLFFGSGTQLSVL.

The chain links TRBV7-2 to TRBJ1-2; TRBD1 matches 7 bases. This CDR3 contains 13 residues. V gave up 6 bases and J gave up 4 bases; unmatched junction bases: 5. Germline V gives CDR1 SGHTA, CDR2 FQGNSA. CDR3 residues: CASSSDRLYGYTF. The CDR3 coding sequence is TGTGCCAGCAGTTCGGACAGGCTCTATGGCTACACCTTC.

J is TRBJ1-1 and V is TRBV5-8; D is ambiguous. The CDR3 totals 13 residues. V was shortened by 6 bases and J by 3 bases, with 12 bases between the two germline ends. The V gene's germline CDR1 is SGHTS and CDR2 YDEGEE. Written as DNA, the CDR3 is TGTGCCAGCACCGAACTCACAGACACTGAAGCTTTCTTT. Translating it yields CASTELTDTEAFF. The whole variable domain, remainder taken from reference TRBV5-8 and TRBJ1-1, is EAGVTQSPTHLIKTRGQQATLRCSPISGHTSVYWYQQALGLGLQFLLWYDEGEERNRGNFPPRFSGRQFPNYSSELNVNALELEDSALYLCASTELTDTEAFFGQGTRLTVV.

This chain uses TRBV5-5 with TRBJ2-7; possibly TRBD2 for D (6 bases). Germline V gives CDR1 SGHKS, CDR2 YYEKEE (reference sequence). The length of the CDR3 is 15 residues. The V end was cut by 4 bases, the J end by 6 bases, with 20 bases between. The CDR3 region has the DNA TGTGCCAGCAGCCGGGCGGGAACTTTAGGGGTCGAGCAGTACTTC. Translated: CASSRAGTLGVEQYF.

This sequence joins TRBV5-1 and TRBJ2-5, with TRBD2 matching 8 bases. Germline CDR1 reads SGHRS; CDR2 reads YFSETQ. The J segment lost 5 bases and the V segment lost 0 bases, leaving 9 bases of the junction unmatched. There are 16 residues in the CDR3. The chain's CDR3 is CASSLGREGLRETQYF. CDR3 DNA sequence: TGCGCCAGCAGCTTGGGACGGGAGGGCCTGCGGGAGACCCAGTACTTC.

The V gene is TRBV7-9, the J gene TRBJ2-2; 7 bases align to TRBD1. The CDR3 is made up of 13 amino acids. CDR1 is SEHNR and CDR2 is FQNEAQ in the germline V gene (reference sequence). With V trimmed by 8 bases and J by 1 base, 1 base remained unmatched. DNA of the CDR3: TGTGCCAGCGGGACAGTGAACACCGGGGAGCTGTTTTTT. Translation: CASGTVNTGELFF. Drawing the rest from reference TRBV7-9 and TRBJ2-2, the complete variable domain is DTGVSQNPRHKITKRGQNVTFRCDPISEHNRLYWYRQTLGQGPEFLTYFQNEAQLEKSRLLSDRFSAERPKGSFSTLEIQRTEQGDSAMYLCASGTVNTGELFFGEGSRLTVL.

The J gene is TRBJ1-6, the V gene TRBV4-1, with no clear D. The ends were cut back, 0 bases at V and 9 bases at J, with 15 bases in the middle. This CDR3 spans 16 amino acids. Germline CDR1 and CDR2: MGHRA and YSYEKL. Here the CDR3 reads CASSQEVVNSGSPLHF. Here the CDR3 DNA reads TGCGCCAGCAGCCAAGAAGTCGTCAATTCGGGTTCACCCCTCCACTTT.

This clone has only a few counts. This sequence joins TRBV5-1 and TRBJ1-6, with D hard to call. This CDR3 spans 13 amino acids. V lost 3 bases and J 7 bases, leaving 8 bases between the germline ends. CDR1 SGHRS and CDR2 YFSETQ come from the germline V gene. The chain's CDR3 is CASSSLLNSPLHF. The CDR3 DNA reads as TGCGCCAGCAGCTCCCTGTTGAATTCACCCCTCCACTTT. Based on the CDR3 plus reference TRBV5-1 and TRBJ1-6, the full variable domain is KAGVTQTPRYLIKTRGQQVTLSCSPISGHRSVSWYQQTPGQGLQFLFEYFSETQRNKGNFPGRFSGRQFSNSRSEMNVSTLELGDSALYLCASSSLLNSPLHFGNGTRLTVT.

This chain connects TRBV30 to TRBJ1-1, with TRBD1 as a possible D gene (6 bases). Germline lookup yields CDR1 GTSNPN and CDR2 SVGIG (reference sequence). The CDR3 contains 11 residues. CDR3 region: CAGGRSEGAFF. As DNA, the CDR3 is TGTGCTGGGGGCAGGTCGGAAGGAGCTTTCTTT. Full variable domain (remainder filled in from reference TRBV30 and TRBJ1-1): SQTIHQWPATLVQPVGSPLSLECTVEGTSNPNLYWYRQAAGRGLQLLFYSVGIGQISSEVPQNLSASRPQDRQFILSSKKLLLSDSGFYLCAGGRSEGAFFGQGTRLTVV.

This rearrangement joins TRBV7-9 to TRBJ2-3; TRBD2 aligns across 10 bases. Germline V gene lookup returns CDR1 SEHNR and CDR2 FQNEAQ (reference sequence). J lost 4 bases, V lost 4 bases, and 8 bases had no gene match. The CDR3 totals 16 residues. The DNA of the CDR3 is TGTGCCAGCAGCTCACCAAGCGGGGGGGCTTCAGATACGCAGTATTTT. Encoded protein: CASSSPSGGASDTQYF.

The CDR3 bases are TGCGCCAGCAGCTTCTATCCTATAAGGGACAGGAGCTATGGCTACACCTTC. This translates into CASSFYPIRDRSYGYTF. The chain uses TRBV5-1 and TRBJ1-2, with 8 positions matching TRBD1. J lost 4 bases, V lost 2 bases, and 13 bases had no gene match. The CDR3 spans 17 residues. The germline V gene encodes CDR1 SGHRS and CDR2 YFSETQ.